Below are 23 T cell receptor beta chains sequenced from a single sample in a study of blood T cell repertoires in COVID-19. The assay was immunoSEQ multiplex PCR, and TCRdb's table has in-frame clones only and misses some. The top ten clones hold roughly 3.7% of a sample with about 170,000 clones, 80% to 90% of them seen once. Sequenced: peripheral blood. The receptors here all came from a man younger than 35 with active or convalescent COVID-19.

The V and J genes are TRBV3-1 (or the pseudogene TRBV3-2) and TRBJ2-2; D ambiguous. V shed 1 base and J shed 2 bases, with 5 bases lying between them. Looked up from germline, CDR1 is LGHDT and CDR2 is YNNKEL (reference sequence). This CDR3 region has 14 residues. The CDR3 sequence: CASSQVVNTGELFF. CDR3 sequence (DNA): TGTGCCAGCAGCCAAGTAGTCAACACCGGGGAGCTGTTTTTT.

The rearrangement links TRBV14 to TRBJ2-7, with 7 bases lining up with TRBD1. Trimming cost V 2 bases and J 2 bases; bases outside gene matches: 6. This CDR3 spans 15 amino acids. Germline lookup yields CDR1 SGHDN and CDR2 FVKESK. The CDR3 sequence: CASSQLTGWAYEQYF. The CDR3 DNA is TGTGCCAGCAGCCAACTGACAGGGTGGGCCTACGAGCAGTACTTC.

The chain couples TRBV28 to TRBJ2-7, with 8 bases aligning to TRBD1. The CDR3 loop spans 16 amino acids. The trim removed 4 bases at V and 2 bases at J, leaving 10 bases unmatched. The germline V gene has CDR1 MDHEN and CDR2 SYDVKM. The CDR3 protein is CASSSYTGQGPYEQYV. CDR3 sequence (DNA): TGTGCCAGCAGTTCTTACACCGGACAGGGACCCTACGAGCAGTACGTC.

The CDR3 region is CASSGRVLGTSDGYTF. The CDR3 nucleotides are TGTGCCAGTAGTGGCAGGGTTTTAGGAACCTCGGATGGCTACACCTTC. V gene TRBV19 combines with J gene TRBJ1-2; D perhaps matches TRBD1 (5 bases). The CDR3 is made up of 16 amino acids. V was cut by 5 bases and J by 6 bases, with 22 bases left in between. Per the germline V gene, CDR1 is LNHDA and CDR2 is SQIVND (reference sequence).

The genes are TRBV25-1 and TRBJ1-5; possibly TRBD1 for D (5 bases). The CDR3 contains 14 residues. The germline V and J ends were trimmed by 3 bases and 4 bases, with 10 bases remaining between them. CDR1 is MGHDK and CDR2 is SYGVNS in the germline V gene. DNA for the CDR3: TGTGCCAGCAGTGATCAGGGCCGAAATCAGCCCCAGCATTTT. Translation: CASSDQGRNQPQHF.

V usage is TRBV28 and J usage is TRBJ1-1; 7 bases map to TRBD1. The V gene's germline CDR1 is MDHEN and CDR2 SYDVKM. Losses at the gene ends were 3 bases for V and 0 bases for J; bases not matched to a gene: 4. The CDR3 length is 15 residues. This CDR3 reads CASSLDRPLNTEAFF. In DNA, the CDR3 is TGTGCCAGCAGTTTGGACAGGCCCCTGAACACTGAAGCTTTCTTT.

This chain connects TRBV11-2 to TRBJ2-4; D is unclear. The length of the CDR3 is 16 residues. Germline CDR1 reads SGHAT; CDR2 reads FQNNGV. Trimming removed 2 bases from V and 8 bases from J, with 19 bases in between. The CDR3: CASSLMGGQVKDIQYF. The CDR3 DNA reads as TGTGCCAGCAGCTTAATGGGTGGCCAGGTTAAGGACATTCAGTACTTC.

This clone occurred a few times. The chain recombines TRBV7-2 with TRBJ1-5; D is uncertain. Germline V gene data show CDR1 as SGHTA and CDR2 as FQGNSA. The CDR3 extends over 13 amino acids. V shed 5 bases and J shed 6 bases, with 11 bases lying between them. CDR3 DNA sequence: TGTGCCAGCAGCACCGCCACAACTCAGCCCCAGCATTTT. Its protein product is CASSTATTQPQHF.

The chain employs TRBV7-6 and TRBJ2-5; a weak D match, TRBD1 (6 bases). V was shortened by 1 base and J by 1 base, with 10 bases between the two germline ends. The CDR3 is 15 amino acids. Germline CDR1 SGHVS, CDR2 FNYEAQ. This CDR3 is CASSLDQGTQETQYF. For the CDR3, the DNA is TGTGCCAGCAGCTTAGATCAGGGGACCCAAGAGACCCAGTACTTC.

Comment on this clone: Within the sample, other DNA sequences also encode this same CDR3. V is TRBV6-2 or TRBV6-3 and J is TRBJ2-5; TRBD2 matches at 11 bases. Germline V gene sequence: CDR1 MNHEY, CDR2 SVGEGT. The ends lost 4 bases at V and 2 bases at J; junction bases unmatched: 0. The CDR3 length is 14 residues. CDR3 coding DNA: TGTGCCAGCAGTTTAGCGGGAGGGCAAGAGACCCAGTACTTC. This codes for CASSLAGGQETQYF.

The rearrangement uses TRBV7-8 and TRBJ1-1; D unclear. The CDR3 is 15 amino acids. CDR1 SGHVS and CDR2 FQNEAQ come from the germline V gene. V shed 0 bases and J shed 0 bases, with 8 bases lying between them. CDR3 DNA sequence: TGTGCCAGCAGCTTAGCCGCGGCAGTGAACACTGAAGCTTTCTTT. Translation: CASSLAAAVNTEAFF. Full variable domain (outside the CDR3, taken from reference TRBV7-8 and TRBJ1-1): GAGVSQSPRYKVAKRGQDVALRCDPISGHVSLFWYQQALGQGPEFLTYFQNEAQLDKSGLPSDRFFAERPEGSVSTLKIQRTQQEDSAVYLCASSLAAAVNTEAFFGQGTRLTVV.

The chain combines TRBV7-3 with TRBJ2-3; 10 positions agree with TRBD2. V lost 1 base, J lost 1 base, and 2 bases stayed unmatched. The germline gives CDR1 SGHTA, CDR2 FQGTGA. The CDR3 sequence is 16 residues long. The CDR3 nucleotides are TGTGCCAGCAGCTTAATGGGGACTAGCGGCACAGATACGCAGTATTTT. Translated, it gives CASSLMGTSGTDTQYF.

The rearrangement links TRBV7-9 to TRBJ2-1; 7 bases match TRBD1. The CDR3 has 16 amino acids. Germline CDR1 reads SEHNR; CDR2 reads FQNEAQ (reference sequence). With V trimmed by 8 bases and J by 4 bases, 14 bases remained unmatched. This chain's CDR3 is CASLLTVGTEYNEQFF. CDR3 DNA sequence: TGTGCCAGCCTCCTAACCGTGGGGACAGAGTACAATGAGCAGTTCTTC.

The chain uses TRBV4-2 and TRBJ2-7, with a possible D match to TRBD1 (5 bases). Germline values: CDR1 LGHNA, CDR2 YNFKEQ. The CDR3 contains 15 residues. V lost 0 bases and J lost 0, with 9 bases in between. CDR3 loop: CASSQDDDSSYEQYF. The CDR3 DNA is TGTGCCAGCAGCCAAGATGACGACAGCTCCTACGAGCAGTACTTC.

V is TRBV2 and J is TRBJ2-7, with TRBD1 matching over 9 bases. Germline V gives CDR1 SNHLY, CDR2 FYNNEI. The CDR3 covers 13 residues. V gave up 8 bases and J gave up 3 bases; unmatched junction bases: 5. CDR3 loop: CASAGTGIYEQYF. As DNA, the CDR3 is TGTGCCAGCGCCGGGACAGGGATCTACGAGCAGTACTTC.

This rearrangement joins TRBV2 to TRBJ2-7; TRBD2 agrees at 13 bases. The V segment lost 6 bases and the J segment 2 bases; nucleotides outside the gene matches: 7. Per germline, CDR1 SNHLY and CDR2 FYNNEI. CDR3 length equals 16 residues. The CDR3 here is CASRRLAGGLTYEQYF. CDR3 DNA: TGTGCCAGCAGACGACTAGCGGGAGGACTAACCTACGAGCAGTACTTC.

This clone was detected only a few times. The genes are TRBV4-2 and TRBJ1-1; D not certain. Looked up from germline, CDR1 is LGHNA and CDR2 is YNFKEQ. The CDR3 spans 17 residues. With 0 bases removed from V and 5 bases from J, the gap between germline ends came to 19 bases. CDR3 nucleotides: TGTGCCAGCAGCCAAGATCTGACCACTTCAAGAGGGACTGAAGCTTTCTTT. Translated: CASSQDLTTSRGTEAFF.

The chain couples TRBV13 to TRBJ2-1; 9 bases match TRBD1. V shed 4 bases and J 2 bases; nucleotides not matched to a gene: 12. Germline loops: CDR1 PRHDT, CDR2 FYEKMQ (reference sequence). The CDR3 length is 18 residues. The CDR3: CASSSRKSWDRAYNEQFF. The DNA for the CDR3 is TGTGCCAGCAGCTCCCGAAAGTCGTGGGACAGGGCCTACAATGAGCAGTTCTTC.

V and J are TRBV4-2 and TRBJ2-3; D may be TRBD2 (7 bases). CDR3 length: 14 residues. CDR1 LGHNA and CDR2 YNFKEQ come from the germline V gene. V shed 3 bases and J shed 10 bases, with 17 bases lying between them. CDR3 DNA: TGTGCCAGCAGCCAGTGGGAGGGGGGTGCGGCGCAGTATTTT. It specifies CASSQWEGGAAQYF.

The CDR3 region has the DNA TGTGCCAGCAGTGACTCTAGCGGCTCCTACAATGAGCAGTTCTTC. Its protein product is CASSDSSGSYNEQFF. The V call is TRBV6-4, the J call TRBJ2-1; D possibly corresponds to TRBD2 (6 bases). The CDR3 runs to 15 residues. CDR1 is MRHNA, CDR2 SNTAGT, per germline. V was clipped by 0 bases and J by 0 bases, with 6 bases between them.

This sequence joins TRBV7-9 and TRBJ1-1; 8 nucleotides agree with TRBD1. Germline V lookup: CDR1 SEHNR, CDR2 FQNEAQ (reference sequence). This CDR3 is built from 16 residues. Losses at the gene ends were 5 bases for V and 1 base for J; bases not matched to a gene: 9. DNA for the CDR3: TGTGCCAGCAGCCAAACCCCGGGACAGGCGAACACTGAAGCTTTCTTT. Protein: CASSQTPGQANTEAFF. Using reference TRBV7-9 and TRBJ1-1 for the parts outside the CDR3, the full variable domain is DTGVSQNPRHKITKRGQNVTFRCDPISEHNRLYWYRQTLGQGPEFLTYFQNEAQLEKSRLLSDRFSAERPKGSFSTLEIQRTEQGDSAMYLCASSQTPGQANTEAFFGQGTRLTVV.

The chain recombines TRBV20-1 with TRBJ2-1; TRBD2 matches 7 bases. CDR3 length: 13 amino acids. From germline, CDR1 is DFQATT and CDR2 SNEGSKA (reference sequence). Trimming removed 3 bases from V and 6 bases from J; junction bases left unmatched: 5. Here the CDR3 DNA reads TGCAGTGCTAGTTGGCGGGGGACCAATGAGCAGTTCTTC. Translated, it gives CSASWRGTNEQFF.

The chain uses TRBV4-2 and TRBJ2-3; 14 positions match TRBD2. The CDR3 length is 20 residues. Germline V gene lookup returns CDR1 LGHNA and CDR2 YNFKEQ. The V gene end was trimmed by 4 bases and the J gene end by 1 base; junction bases not matched to a gene: 13. The CDR3, as DNA: TGTGCCAGCAGCCCGACTAGCGGGGGGGGCCTCGGGTTCCGCACAGATACGCAGTATTTT. Its translation: CASSPTSGGGLGFRTDTQYF.